The rows below give T cell receptor beta chains drawn from one sample of a study of blood T cell repertoires in COVID-19. The protocol was immunoSEQ multiplex PCR, while the TCRdb copy is restricted to in-frame clones and leaves out a portion. There are nearly 15,000 clones in the sample; approximately 88% occur only once, and 3% to 4% lies in the top ten. Sequencing was done on a sample of peripheral blood. These receptor sequences come from a human donor in a cohort sampled during active COVID-19. Each CDR3 is given with its conserved first and last residue. Each record gives: D gene, clone size, V gene, J gene, CDR3 protein, CDR3 DNA. D genes are given only for firm matches. Only part of the rows carry a size: once, few, many, or a class if the clone is expanded.

d_gene: -
abundance: -
v_gene: TRBV30
j_gene: TRBJ1-5
CDR3aa: CAWSVQTVNQPQHF
CDR3nt: TGTGCCTGGAGTGTACAGACGGTCAATCAGCCCCAGCATTTT

d_gene: -
abundance: -
v_gene: TRBV24-1
j_gene: TRBJ2-2
CDR3aa: CATRGASNTGELFF
CDR3nt: TGTGCCACCAGGGGGGCTTCGAACACCGGGGAGCTGTTTTTT

d_gene: -
abundance: -
v_gene: TRBV30
j_gene: TRBJ1-1
CDR3aa: CAWSVPAARAFF
CDR3nt: TGTGCCTGGAGTGTACCTGCTGCGCGGGCTTTCTTT

d_gene: TRBD1
abundance: -
v_gene: TRBV5-1
j_gene: TRBJ1-4
CDR3aa: CASSLTRQGLNEKLFF
CDR3nt: TGCGCCAGCAGCCTTACCCGACAGGGCTTAAATGAAAAACTGTTTTTT

d_gene: TRBD1
abundance: -
v_gene: TRBV28
j_gene: TRBJ2-5
CDR3aa: CASSFPTGVVETQYF
CDR3nt: TGTGCCAGCAGTTTCCCGACAGGGGTGGTGGAGACCCAGTACTTC

d_gene: TRBD2
abundance: -
v_gene: TRBV3-1/TRBV3-2
j_gene: TRBJ2-7
CDR3aa: CASSPREGRYEQYF
CDR3nt: TGTGCCAGCAGCCCACGGGAGGGGCGTTACGAGCAGTACTTC

d_gene: -
abundance: -
v_gene: TRBV6-4
j_gene: TRBJ1-5
CDR3aa: CASSEERDQPQHF
CDR3nt: TGTGCCAGCAGTGAGGAGAGAGATCAGCCCCAGCATTTT

d_gene: TRBD1
abundance: -
v_gene: TRBV5-1
j_gene: TRBJ1-1
CDR3aa: CASSLTGQGFTEAFF
CDR3nt: TGCGCCAGCAGCTTGACGGGACAGGGCTTCACTGAAGCTTTCTTT

d_gene: TRBD2
abundance: -
v_gene: TRBV20-1
j_gene: TRBJ2-1
CDR3aa: CSASIAGGPYGNEQFF
CDR3nt: TGCAGTGCTAGTATAGCGGGGGGACCTTATGGGAATGAGCAGTTCTTC

d_gene: -
abundance: -
v_gene: TRBV6-5
j_gene: TRBJ1-1
CDR3aa: CASVRDGIRTEAFF
CDR3nt: TGTGCCAGCGTTCGGGATGGGATTCGGACTGAAGCTTTCTTT

d_gene: TRBD1
abundance: -
v_gene: TRBV19
j_gene: TRBJ1-3
CDR3aa: CASSGQGGPGNTIYF
CDR3nt: TGTGCCAGTAGCGGACAGGGTGGACCGGGAAACACCATATATTTT

d_gene: -
abundance: -
v_gene: TRBV30
j_gene: TRBJ1-2
CDR3aa: CAWRGRTYGYTF
CDR3nt: TGTGCCTGGAGGGGGCGGACCTATGGCTACACCTTC

d_gene: TRBD2
abundance: -
v_gene: TRBV13
j_gene: TRBJ2-7
CDR3aa: CASSRSGGPSYEQYF
CDR3nt: TGTGCCAGCAGCCGCAGCGGGGGACCTTCCTACGAGCAGTACTTC

d_gene: -
abundance: -
v_gene: TRBV21-1
j_gene: TRBJ2-3
CDR3aa: CASRTRDPSSTDTQYF
CDR3nt: TGTGCCAGCCGGACCAGGGATCCCTCTAGCACAGATACGCAGTATTTT

d_gene: -
abundance: once
v_gene: TRBV24-1
j_gene: TRBJ1-3
CDR3aa: CATSALRSFTGNTIYF
CDR3nt: TGTGCCACCAGTGCCCTCAGATCGTTCACTGGAAACACCATATATTTT

d_gene: -
abundance: -
v_gene: TRBV3-1/TRBV3-2
j_gene: TRBJ1-1
CDR3aa: CASSRGMNTEAFF
CDR3nt: TGTGCCAGCAGCAGGGGGATGAACACTGAAGCTTTCTTT

d_gene: -
abundance: -
v_gene: TRBV4-1
j_gene: TRBJ1-1
CDR3aa: CASSQEGGLSTEAFF
CDR3nt: TGCGCCAGCAGCCAAGAAGGTGGGCTCAGCACTGAAGCTTTCTTT

d_gene: TRBD1
abundance: -
v_gene: TRBV5-1
j_gene: TRBJ1-3
CDR3aa: CASSNIEGAVGNTIYF
CDR3nt: TGCGCCAGCTCGAACATAGAGGGGGCAGTTGGAAACACCATATATTTT

d_gene: TRBD1
abundance: -
v_gene: TRBV3-1/TRBV3-2
j_gene: TRBJ1-1
CDR3aa: CASSSLSRGQTEAFF
CDR3nt: TGTGCCAGCAGCTCCCTCTCCAGGGGGCAGACTGAAGCTTTCTTT

d_gene: -
abundance: once
v_gene: TRBV2
j_gene: TRBJ1-1
CDR3aa: CASILGEDTEAFF
CDR3nt: TGTGCCAGCATCCTCGGGGAGGACACTGAAGCTTTCTTT

d_gene: TRBD2
abundance: -
v_gene: TRBV10-3
j_gene: TRBJ2-7
CDR3aa: CAISEGASGGYEQYF
CDR3nt: TGTGCCATCAGTGAGGGGGCTAGCGGGGGCTACGAGCAGTACTTC

d_gene: -
abundance: -
v_gene: TRBV6-5
j_gene: TRBJ2-5
CDR3aa: CASSSSGTKETQYF
CDR3nt: TGTGCCAGCAGTTCCTCCGGGACAAAAGAGACCCAGTACTTC

d_gene: TRBD1
abundance: -
v_gene: TRBV15
j_gene: TRBJ2-7
CDR3aa: CATSLTGQGDYEQYF
CDR3nt: TGTGCCACCAGCCTAACGGGACAGGGGGACTACGAGCAGTACTTC

d_gene: TRBD2
abundance: -
v_gene: TRBV5-6
j_gene: TRBJ2-3
CDR3aa: CASSLALAGDTDTQYF
CDR3nt: TGTGCCAGCAGCTTGGCCCTAGCGGGTGACACAGATACGCAGTATTTT

d_gene: TRBD1
abundance: -
v_gene: TRBV6-5
j_gene: TRBJ1-2
CDR3aa: CASSYDGTDPYGYTF
CDR3nt: TGTGCCAGCAGTTACGACGGGACAGACCCCTATGGCTACACCTTC

d_gene: -
abundance: -
v_gene: TRBV2
j_gene: TRBJ1-5
CDR3aa: CASSGAWVNQPQHF
CDR3nt: TGTGCCAGCAGTGGGGCTTGGGTCAATCAGCCCCAGCATTTT

d_gene: -
abundance: -
v_gene: TRBV28
j_gene: TRBJ2-5
CDR3aa: CASSFAGPPQETQYF
CDR3nt: TGTGCCAGCAGTTTTGCAGGGCCCCCTCAAGAGACCCAGTACTTC

d_gene: -
abundance: -
v_gene: TRBV30
j_gene: TRBJ1-1
CDR3aa: CAWRPGGTEAFF
CDR3nt: TGTGCCTGGAGGCCTGGGGGGACTGAAGCTTTCTTT

d_gene: TRBD1
abundance: -
v_gene: TRBV5-1
j_gene: TRBJ1-2
CDR3aa: CASSLSGQGHGYTF
CDR3nt: TGCGCCAGCAGCTTGTCAGGACAGGGACATGGCTACACCTTC

d_gene: -
abundance: -
v_gene: TRBV9
j_gene: TRBJ1-1
CDR3aa: CASSVGQATEAFF
CDR3nt: TGTGCCAGCAGCGTAGGACAGGCCACTGAAGCTTTCTTT

d_gene: -
abundance: -
v_gene: TRBV25-1
j_gene: TRBJ1-1
CDR3aa: CASSPSHGGTEAFF
CDR3nt: TGTGCCAGCAGTCCATCTCACGGGGGCACTGAAGCTTTCTTT

d_gene: -
abundance: -
v_gene: TRBV5-4
j_gene: TRBJ2-7
CDR3aa: CASSTRDTSYEQYF
CDR3nt: TGTGCCAGCAGCACCCGGGACACCTCCTACGAGCAGTACTTC

d_gene: -
abundance: -
v_gene: TRBV14
j_gene: TRBJ1-2
CDR3aa: CASSQVTANYGYTF
CDR3nt: TGTGCCAGCAGCCAAGTGACAGCTAACTATGGCTACACCTTC

d_gene: TRBD1
abundance: -
v_gene: TRBV9
j_gene: TRBJ1-5
CDR3aa: CASSGRDRDNQPQHF
CDR3nt: TGTGCCAGCAGCGGCCGGGACAGGGACAATCAGCCCCAGCATTTT

d_gene: -
abundance: -
v_gene: TRBV4-1
j_gene: TRBJ1-2
CDR3aa: CASSQDVPTGYGYTF
CDR3nt: TGCGCCAGCAGCCAAGATGTACCGACAGGTTATGGCTACACCTTC

d_gene: -
abundance: -
v_gene: TRBV19
j_gene: TRBJ1-5
CDR3aa: CASSYRPGSSNQPQHF
CDR3nt: TGTGCCAGTAGTTACCGACCGGGGAGTAGCAATCAGCCCCAGCATTTT

d_gene: -
abundance: -
v_gene: TRBV29-1
j_gene: TRBJ1-4
CDR3aa: CSARGFSSEKLFF
CDR3nt: TGCAGCGCCCGAGGTTTTTCGTCTGAAAAACTGTTTTTT

d_gene: TRBD1
abundance: -
v_gene: TRBV5-5
j_gene: TRBJ2-7
CDR3aa: CASSLQRRGQGFYEQYF
CDR3nt: TGTGCCAGCAGCTTACAACGGCGCGGACAGGGTTTCTACGAGCAGTACTTC

d_gene: TRBD1
abundance: -
v_gene: TRBV19
j_gene: TRBJ1-1
CDR3aa: CASSPGQAGNTEAFF
CDR3nt: TGTGCCAGTAGTCCGGGACAGGCGGGGAACACTGAAGCTTTCTTT

d_gene: -
abundance: once
v_gene: TRBV6-1
j_gene: TRBJ2-4
CDR3aa: CASSEGTRGIQYF
CDR3nt: TGTGCCAGCAGTGAGGGGACACGGGGCATTCAGTACTTC

d_gene: -
abundance: -
v_gene: TRBV9
j_gene: TRBJ1-1
CDR3aa: CASSVEGRNTEAFF
CDR3nt: TGTGCCAGCAGCGTAGAAGGGAGGAACACTGAAGCTTTCTTT

d_gene: -
abundance: -
v_gene: TRBV5-1
j_gene: TRBJ1-4
CDR3aa: CASSLEGSTGTIGEKLFF
CDR3nt: TGCGCCAGCAGCTTGGAGGGGTCGACCGGGACAATAGGAGAAAAACTGTTTTTT

d_gene: -
abundance: -
v_gene: TRBV19
j_gene: TRBJ1-2
CDR3aa: CASSPSRGGYTF
CDR3nt: TGTGCCAGTAGTCCCTCTAGGGGGGGCTACACCTTC

d_gene: TRBD1
abundance: -
v_gene: TRBV7-9
j_gene: TRBJ1-3
CDR3aa: CASSYFGQGRVGNTIYF
CDR3nt: TGTGCCAGCAGCTACTTCGGACAGGGCAGGGTTGGAAACACCATATATTTT

d_gene: -
abundance: few
v_gene: TRBV2
j_gene: TRBJ2-7
CDR3aa: CASRSGSHEQYF
CDR3nt: TGTGCCAGCAGATCCGGGTCCCACGAGCAGTACTTC

d_gene: -
abundance: -
v_gene: TRBV6-5
j_gene: TRBJ1-6
CDR3aa: CASSYAGRYNSPLHF
CDR3nt: TGTGCCAGCAGTTACGCAGGCCGTTATAATTCACCCCTCCACTTT

d_gene: TRBD1
abundance: -
v_gene: TRBV27
j_gene: TRBJ2-1
CDR3aa: CASSLYLGQGAHEQFF
CDR3nt: TGTGCCAGCAGTTTATATTTGGGACAGGGGGCCCATGAGCAGTTCTTC

d_gene: -
abundance: -
v_gene: TRBV2
j_gene: TRBJ2-5
CDR3aa: CASRTGTTFQGTQYF
CDR3nt: TGTGCCAGCAGGACCGGGACAACCTTCCAAGGGACCCAGTACTTC

d_gene: TRBD2
abundance: -
v_gene: TRBV6-5
j_gene: TRBJ2-7
CDR3aa: CASRLSGGVEQYF
CDR3nt: TGTGCCAGCAGGCTTAGCGGGGGGGTCGAGCAGTACTTC

d_gene: TRBD2
abundance: -
v_gene: TRBV11-2
j_gene: TRBJ2-3
CDR3aa: CASSYAGGPSTDTQYF
CDR3nt: TGTGCCAGCAGCTACGCGGGGGGACCTAGCACAGATACGCAGTATTTT

d_gene: -
abundance: -
v_gene: TRBV5-5
j_gene: TRBJ1-5
CDR3aa: CASSPQGGDGQPQHF
CDR3nt: TGTGCCAGCAGCCCACAGGGAGGGGATGGTCAGCCCCAGCATTTT

d_gene: -
abundance: -
v_gene: TRBV6-5
j_gene: TRBJ2-1
CDR3aa: CASRETGRGYNEQFF
CDR3nt: TGTGCCAGCAGGGAGACAGGGCGGGGATACAATGAGCAGTTCTTC

d_gene: -
abundance: -
v_gene: TRBV6-1
j_gene: TRBJ1-2
CDR3aa: CASSEERLSYGYTF
CDR3nt: TGTGCCAGCAGTGAAGAGCGCCTTAGCTATGGCTACACCTTC

d_gene: -
abundance: -
v_gene: TRBV12-5
j_gene: TRBJ2-7
CDR3aa: CASGLTGTYEQYF
CDR3nt: TGTGCTAGTGGCCTGACGGGGACCTACGAGCAGTACTTC

d_gene: TRBD1
abundance: -
v_gene: TRBV6-5
j_gene: TRBJ1-2
CDR3aa: CASTSTGMHGYTF
CDR3nt: TGTGCCAGCACTTCGACAGGGATGCATGGCTACACCTTC

d_gene: TRBD1
abundance: -
v_gene: TRBV12-3/TRBV12-4
j_gene: TRBJ2-5
CDR3aa: CASRDRGEETQYF
CDR3nt: TGTGCCAGCCGGGACAGGGGAGAAGAGACCCAGTACTTC

d_gene: -
abundance: -
v_gene: TRBV10-3
j_gene: TRBJ1-1
CDR3aa: CAIKIAINTEAFF
CDR3nt: TGTGCCATCAAGATAGCGATCAACACTGAAGCTTTCTTT

d_gene: -
abundance: -
v_gene: TRBV11-2
j_gene: TRBJ1-1
CDR3aa: CASSLEGGAEAFF
CDR3nt: TGTGCCAGCAGCTTAGAGGGGGGGGCTGAAGCTTTCTTT

d_gene: -
abundance: -
v_gene: TRBV20-1
j_gene: TRBJ2-5
CDR3aa: CSAGVGETQYF
CDR3nt: TGCAGTGCCGGGGTCGGAGAGACCCAGTACTTC

d_gene: -
abundance: -
v_gene: TRBV6-5
j_gene: TRBJ2-7
CDR3aa: CASSYTHRDVSYEQYF
CDR3nt: TGTGCCAGCAGTTACACCCACAGGGACGTCTCCTACGAGCAGTACTTC